One T cell receptor (beta chain) is described in this entry. Its antigen is unknown. Trimming cost V 4 bases and J 3 bases; bases outside gene matches: 4. Germline CDR1 reads MNHEY; CDR2 reads SVGEGT. The CDR3 runs to 15 residues. This record belongs to a study of T cell responses to AZD1222 COVID-19 vaccine. Study-wide points: Spike-specific TCR breadth rose after two AZD1222 doses, and depth rose as well. The donor group comprised mostly white British people and more females; the analysis possibly underestimated clonal diversity. Vaccine-associated CD4 TCRs spanned spike, dominant at 160-218 and 743-854. Researchers took repertoire samples only after the peak T cell response had come.

The method was immunoSEQ multiplex PCR; TCRdb's version includes in-frame clones alone and lacks a portion of them. This sample carries some 150,000 clones, around nine tenths of them seen once, and the ten largest clones take about 3.7%. The gene calls are TRBV6-2 or TRBV6-3 and TRBJ2-2; TRBD1 agrees at 8 bases. This sample comprised peripheral blood, obtained on day 0 of AZD1222 vaccination. This TCR derives from an adult in good health. CDR3 DNA sequence: TGTGCCAGCAGTTGGGCAGGGGGCGACACCGGGGAGCTGTTTTTT. Amino acid sequence: CASSWAGGDTGELFF.